A single sample gave rise to the 14 T cell receptor beta chains below, sequenced in a study of blood T cell repertoires in COVID-19. Method: immunoSEQ multiplex PCR; TCRdb's copy keeps in-frame clones and lacks some. The sample consists of 25,000 to 35,000 clones, under 85% of them appearing once. Sequenced input: peripheral blood. The receptors here all came from a woman aged 65 to 85 with active or convalescent COVID-19.

This sequence joins TRBV10-3 and TRBJ2-7; weak D call: TRBD2 (6 bases). The CDR3 consists of 15 residues. Trimming took off 1 base at V and 2 bases at J, with 12 bases between the two ends. Germline assignment: CDR1 ENHRY and CDR2 SYGVKD. The CDR3 bases are TGTGCCATCAGTGAGTTTGGAGGGGTGGCCTACGAGCAGTACTTC. This encodes CAISEFGGVAYEQYF.

This clone was counted between two and nine times. The chain employs TRBV25-1 and TRBJ1-3; D gene uncertain. Germline-derived CDR1 and CDR2 are MGHDK and SYGVNS. The CDR3 runs 16 residues. V lost 6 bases and J 1 base, leaving 16 bases between the germline ends. CDR3 nucleotides: TGTGCCAGCAGCCTATCGAGGGTCGGGTCTGGAAACACCATATATTTT. Its translation is CASSLSRVGSGNTIYF.

This sequence joins TRBV11-3 and TRBJ2-1; possibly TRBD2 for D (6 bases). CDR3 length: 16 amino acids. V gave up 5 bases and J gave up 7 bases, with 21 bases separating them. CDR1 and CDR2 (germline): SGHNT, YENEEA. CDR3 residues: CASSPRGTGEMNEQFF. The CDR3 bases are TGTGCCAGCAGCCCTCGGGGGACGGGAGAAATGAATGAGCAGTTCTTC.

This chain connects TRBV7-2 to TRBJ2-3, with TRBD1 matching over 7 bases. Germline trimming cut 1 base from V and 8 bases from J; bases unmatched to any gene: 6. The CDR3 sequence is 14 residues long. Germline CDR1 reads SGHTA; CDR2 reads FQGNSA. The CDR3 DNA sequence: TGTGCCAGCAGCTTAGGACAGGGAAGTTCTACGCAGTATTTT. This codes for CASSLGQGSSTQYF.

The chain employs TRBV28 and TRBJ1-2; unclear D gene. Trimming removed 6 bases at V and 7 bases at J, with 15 bases between. Germline V gene sequence: CDR1 MDHEN, CDR2 SYDVKM. The CDR3 has 13 residues. The CDR3 region is CASREGLVGGYTF. In DNA, the CDR3 is TGTGCCAGCAGGGAGGGCCTGGTCGGTGGCTACACCTTC.

The rearrangement joins TRBV24-1 to TRBJ2-3; 9 bases map to TRBD2. Germline-derived CDR1 and CDR2 are KGHDR and SFDVKD. The CDR3 is 15 residues long. J gave up 2 bases and V 5 bases, and 4 bases lay outside the gene matches. The CDR3 DNA reads TGTGCCACCAGTGTAACTAGCGGGTCCACAGATACGCAGTATTTT. Translation gives CATSVTSGSTDTQYF.

V usage is TRBV3-1 (or the pseudogene TRBV3-2) and J usage is TRBJ2-7, with 8 nucleotides matching TRBD1. The V and J ends lost 5 bases and 4 bases, in that order; junction bases with no gene match: 7. There are 14 residues in the CDR3. Germline assignment: CDR1 LGHDT and CDR2 YNNKEL (reference sequence). In nucleotides, the CDR3 is TGTGCCAGCAGCGACAGGGGAATCCTGTACGAGCAGTACTTC. It yields the protein CASSDRGILYEQYF.

The gene calls are TRBV7-2 and TRBJ2-7, with a weak D call TRBD1 (5 bases). CDR3 length: 13 amino acids. Trimming pared 5 bases from V and 7 bases from J, leaving 15 bases between. Germline V gene lookup returns CDR1 SGHTA and CDR2 FQGNSA. CDR3 DNA: TGTGCCAGCAGCCCACGACAGAGTTTAGAGCAGTACTTC. It yields the protein CASSPRQSLEQYF.

This clone was observed a few times. The genes are TRBV12-3 or TRBV12-4 and TRBJ2-3; D is unresolved. The V and J ends lost 6 bases and 0 bases respectively, with 4 bases between them. CDR3 length equals 12 residues. DNA of the CDR3: TGTGCCAGCAGGTATAGCACAGATACGCAGTATTTT. Its translation is CASRYSTDTQYF.

This chain links TRBV19 with TRBJ1-1; 11 bases align to TRBD1. J was trimmed by 3 bases and V by 4 bases; bases with no gene match: 4. The CDR3 consists of 15 residues. CDR1 and CDR2 from the germline V gene are LNHDA and SQIVND (reference sequence). As DNA, the CDR3 is TGTGCCAGTAGTAACGGACAGGGGGCGTACACTGAAGCTTTCTTT. This gives the protein CASSNGQGAYTEAFF.

This clone appeared a single time. V usage is TRBV4-3 and J usage is TRBJ2-3, with D perhaps TRBD1 (5 bases). The V gene lost 1 base and the J gene lost 2 bases, with 10 bases spanning the gap. The germline V gene encodes CDR1 LGHNA and CDR2 YSLEER. The CDR3 is 15 residues long. Written as DNA, the CDR3 is TGCGCCAGCAGCCAAGTCAGGGCACACACAGATACGCAGTATTTT. Its translation is CASSQVRAHTDTQYF.

The chain combines TRBV18 with TRBJ1-5; D call uncertain. V was cut by 3 bases and J by 4 bases, with 7 bases left in between. The CDR3 covers 13 residues. The germline V gene encodes CDR1 KGHSH and CDR2 LQKENI. The CDR3 sequence: CASSPSRNQPQHF. The CDR3 DNA follows: TGTGCCAGCTCACCGAGCAGGAATCAGCCCCAGCATTTT.

The chain has TRBV6-6 and TRBJ2-2; tentatively, D is TRBD2 (6 bases). The CDR3 has 13 amino acids. Trimming pared 6 bases from V and 5 bases from J, leaving 10 bases between. Germline CDR1 MNHNY, CDR2 SVGAGI (reference sequence). CDR3 sequence (DNA): TGTGCCAGCAGGCCTCGGGGGACCGGGGAGCTGTTTTTT. Amino acid sequence: CASRPRGTGELFF.

This clone was counted a few times. The chain joins TRBV7-7 to TRBJ2-5; the match to TRBD2 covers 9 bases. Germline-derived CDR1 and CDR2 are SSHAT and FNYEAQ (reference sequence). This CDR3 region has 14 residues. Trimming removed 4 bases from V and 5 bases from J; junction bases left unmatched: 5. This CDR3 reads CASSSGLAGETQYF. For the CDR3, the DNA is TGTGCCAGCAGCTCGGGACTAGCCGGGGAGACCCAGTACTTC.